Listed here are 27 T cell receptor beta chains from one sample, sequenced in a study of T cell responses to AZD1222 COVID-19 vaccine (dated by TCRdb to the early 2020s). Library prep was done by the immunoSEQ multiplex PCR assay. Not all clones reach the TCRdb copy of this immuneACCESS table, which keeps in-frame sequences only. Checked studies attribute under half of the gap to unresolved V genes and leave the rest unexplained. Counted in this sample were 170,000 or so clones; about nine tenths of them appeared once. The ten biggest clones cover approximately 2.5% of the sample. This sample's time point label indicates: baseline before first vaccination. Sample: peripheral blood, taken on day 0 of AZD1222 vaccination. Receptors originate from an adult in good health.

The chain employs TRBV21-1 and TRBJ2-7; the table assigns TRBD2, which was not confirmed against the DNA. TRBV21-1 represents a pseudogene. This CDR3 has 18 amino acids. Here the CDR3 reads CASSNANPGLPSGWEQYF. CDR3 DNA: TGTGCCAGCAGCAACGCGAACCCGGGACTCCCCTCGGGATGGGAGCAGTACTTC.

V usage is TRBV27 and J usage is TRBJ1-2, with D unresolved. The CDR3 consists of 14 residues. Germline CDR1 and CDR2: MNHEY and SMNVEV (reference sequence). The ends were cut back, 5 bases at V and 0 bases at J, with 10 bases in the middle. The CDR3, as DNA: TGTGCCAGCAGTGCCTCCGGGACTAACTATGGCTACACCTTC. It encodes CASSASGTNYGYTF.

The rearrangement uses TRBV6-5 and TRBJ2-1, with 12 positions matching TRBD2. The CDR3 loop spans 15 amino acids. Germline lookup yields CDR1 MNHEY and CDR2 SVGAGI. V was clipped by 6 bases and J by 2 bases; unmatched bases: 2. CDR3 in amino acids: CASRRTSGAYNEQFF. The CDR3 DNA follows: TGTGCCAGCAGGCGGACTAGCGGGGCCTACAATGAGCAGTTCTTC.

The chain is built from TRBV2 and TRBJ1-1; possible D gene TRBD1, 5 bases. The germline V gene has CDR1 SNHLY and CDR2 FYNNEI. The CDR3 contains 13 residues. Trimming left V 11 bases short and J 1 base short, with 14 bases between. Here the CDR3 reads CACLLTANTEAFF. Written as DNA, the CDR3 is TGTGCCTGCCTCTTGACAGCGAACACTGAAGCTTTCTTT.

The chain is built from TRBV27 and TRBJ1-6; D gene unclear. There are 14 residues in the CDR3. Germline CDR1 and CDR2: MNHEY and SMNVEV (reference sequence). Trimming stripped 4 bases from V and 9 bases from J, with 13 bases between. The CDR3 loop reads CASSSGLRTSPLHF. The CDR3 nucleotides are TGTGCCAGCAGTTCGGGCCTGCGGACTTCACCCCTCCACTTT.

This CDR3 is CAIGKPGGKLFF. CDR3 DNA sequence: TGTGCCATCGGGAAACCTGGTGGAAAACTGTTTTTT. The chain carries TRBV12-3 or TRBV12-4 and TRBJ1-4, with unresolved D. Between the trimmed V and J ends, which lost 10 bases and 10 bases, there was a span of 16 bases. The CDR3 consists of 12 residues.

This rearrangement joins TRBV19 to TRBJ2-1, with TRBD2 identical over 8 bases. The CDR3 extends over 15 amino acids. Unmatched junction bases numbered 17, after V lost 10 bases and J lost 9 bases. CDR1 is LNHDA, CDR2 SQIVND, per germline (reference sequence). As DNA, the CDR3 is TGTGCCACCTATCATCCCCCCAGCGGGAGCGGTGAGCAGTTCTTC. Translation gives CATYHPPSGSGEQFF.

This chain uses TRBV28 with TRBJ2-7; D may be TRBD1 (6 bases). CDR1 MDHEN and CDR2 SYDVKM come from the germline V gene. V lost 6 bases and J 2 bases, leaving 17 bases between the germline ends. The CDR3 is made up of 15 amino acids. CDR3 sequence: CASSPFGTRAYEQYF. The CDR3 DNA sequence: TGTGCCAGCAGCCCCTTCGGGACACGCGCCTACGAGCAGTACTTC.

V gene TRBV5-5 combines with J gene TRBJ1-3; D remains ambiguous. Trimming removed 1 base at V and 3 bases at J, with 8 bases between. CDR1 is SGHKS, CDR2 YYEKEE, per germline (reference sequence). This CDR3 is 14 amino acids long. The chain's CDR3 is CASSLLGDGNTIYF. In nucleotides, the CDR3 is TGTGCCAGCAGCTTGTTAGGCGATGGAAACACCATATATTTT.

The chain has TRBV14 and TRBJ2-1; no definite D call. V dropped 8 bases and J dropped 5 bases, with 13 bases sitting between them. This CDR3 comprises 13 residues. The germline V gene encodes CDR1 SGHDN and CDR2 FVKESK. The DNA of the CDR3 is TGTGCCAGCGGACCGCGTGGGGACAATGAGCAGTTCTTC. Residues: CASGPRGDNEQFF.

J is TRBJ2-4 and V is TRBV27, with 8 bases aligning to TRBD2. The trim removed 3 bases at V and 0 bases at J, leaving 1 base unmatched. Germline-derived CDR1 and CDR2 are MNHEY and SMNVEV (reference sequence). This CDR3 spans 15 amino acids. The CDR3 region has the DNA TGTGCCAGCAGTTTTCTAGCGGGAGCCAAAAACATTCAGTACTTC. Residues: CASSFLAGAKNIQYF.

The chain uses TRBV5-1 and TRBJ2-5; D possibly corresponds to TRBD2 (5 bases). V lost 4 bases and J lost 4, with 23 bases in between. The CDR3 covers 17 residues. Germline-derived CDR1 and CDR2 are SGHRS and YFSETQ. CDR3 amino acids: CASSGSPGSGRGETQYF. Written as DNA, the CDR3 is TGCGCCAGCAGCGGCTCCCCGGGCTCCGGTCGGGGAGAGACCCAGTACTTC.

The chain joins TRBV10-2 to TRBJ2-5, with D unclear. Trimming removed 1 base from V and 4 bases from J, with 13 bases in between. The CDR3 is made up of 15 amino acids. The germline gives CDR1 WSHSY, CDR2 SAAADI. CDR3 bases: TGCGCCAGCAGTGAGTTATCAGGTTTTGTAGAGACCCAGTACTTC. Residues: CASSELSGFVETQYF.

This clone has just one count. This rearrangement joins TRBV29-1 to TRBJ2-5, with 10 bases that match TRBD1. Germline CDR1 SQVTM, CDR2 ANQGSEA. CDR3 length equals 13 residues. J lost 3 bases, V lost 5 bases, and 3 bases had no gene match. CDR3 DNA: TGCAGCGTTCTGACAGGGGGCGAAGAGACCCAGTACTTC. Its translation is CSVLTGGEETQYF.

The V gene is TRBV10-1, the J gene TRBJ1-5; TRBD1 agrees at 8 bases. Germline assignment: CDR1 WNHNN and CDR2 SYGVQD (reference sequence). The V segment lost 6 bases and the J segment 9 bases; nucleotides outside the gene matches: 10. The CDR3 spans 14 residues. The CDR3 DNA is TGCGCCAGCAGCCGTGACAGGGGCCTAGCGCCCCAGCATTTT. Protein product: CASSRDRGLAPQHF.

The chain joins TRBV11-2 to TRBJ2-7; no clear D. V shed 5 bases and J shed 2 bases, with 13 bases lying between them. Germline values: CDR1 SGHAT, CDR2 FQNNGV. The CDR3 length is 14 residues. This CDR3 reads CASSPWSDPYEQYF. The CDR3 DNA reads as TGTGCCAGCAGCCCCTGGTCCGACCCCTACGAGCAGTACTTC.

The chain is built from TRBV19 and TRBJ1-6; TRBD1 is a possible D gene (5 bases). The CDR3 length is 14 residues. Germline CDR1 and CDR2: LNHDA and SQIVND (reference sequence). V shed 3 bases and J shed 7 bases, with 10 bases lying between them. The CDR3 here is CASSMGPTNSPLHF. In DNA, the CDR3 is TGTGCCAGTAGTATGGGACCGACGAATTCACCCCTCCACTTT.

The chain couples TRBV6-5 to TRBJ2-1; D unresolved. The CDR3 runs to 16 residues. Trimming shortened V by 4 bases and J by 10 bases, and 23 bases separated the two germline ends. Germline CDR1 and CDR2: MNHEY and SVGAGI. The CDR3 bases are TGTGCCAGCAGTTTCTTAGCTGGGATTTCCCCCGGGGAGCAGTTCTTC. Translating gives CASSFLAGISPGEQFF.

The gene calls are TRBV10-2 and TRBJ1-4; D is possibly TRBD1 (5 bases). V was pared by 6 bases and J by 0 bases, with 11 bases between. CDR3 length: 15 amino acids. Germline lookup yields CDR1 WSHSY and CDR2 SAAADI. CDR3 sequence: CASSDTGATNEKLFF. CDR3 coding DNA: TGCGCCAGCAGCGACACAGGTGCAACTAATGAAAAACTGTTTTTT.

The V call is TRBV7-2, the J call TRBJ2-5, with D perhaps matching TRBD2 (5 bases). V shed 1 base and J shed 5 bases, with 20 bases lying between them. This CDR3 spans 17 amino acids. Germline CDR1 reads SGHTA; CDR2 reads FQGNSA. Written as DNA, the CDR3 is TGTGCCAGCAGCTTAGTGGGAACTCACCTAAGAGGGGAGACCCAGTACTTC. Translating it yields CASSLVGTHLRGETQYF.

The chain couples TRBV19 to TRBJ2-1; the match to TRBD2 covers 8 bases. This CDR3 has 16 residues. V was pared by 7 bases and J by 8 bases, with 16 bases of the junction left unmatched. CDR1 LNHDA and CDR2 SQIVND come from the germline V gene (reference sequence). CDR3 nucleotide sequence: TGTGCCAGTAACCCTTTAGCGGGATCGGCCCCCGATGAGCAGTTCTTC. It translates to CASNPLAGSAPDEQFF. Based on the CDR3 plus reference TRBV19 and TRBJ2-1, the full variable domain is DGGITQSPKYLFRKEGQNVTLSCEQNLNHDAMYWYRQDPGQGLRLIYYSQIVNDFQKGDIAEGYSVSREKKESFPLTVTSAQKNPTAFYLCASNPLAGSAPDEQFFGPGTRLTVL.

This chain links TRBV10-3 with TRBJ1-1, with 9 bases aligning to TRBD1. The CDR3 loop spans 13 amino acids. Germline values: CDR1 ENHRY, CDR2 SYGVKD. V lost 6 bases, J lost 4 bases, and 3 bases stayed unmatched. The CDR3: CAIRATGGTEAFF. DNA for the CDR3: TGTGCCATCAGGGCGACAGGGGGCACTGAAGCTTTCTTT.

The chain carries TRBV30 and TRBJ1-6; 10 bases are shared with TRBD1. The CDR3 sequence is 13 residues long. V trimming: 5 bases; J trimming: 8 bases; junction bases outside the gene matches: 3. Germline values: CDR1 GTSNPN, CDR2 SVGIG (reference sequence). The CDR3 spells CAWGDRGYSPLHF. CDR3 coding DNA: TGTGCCTGGGGGGACAGGGGTTATTCACCCCTCCACTTT. The complete variable domain, with remaining parts taken from reference TRBV30 and TRBJ1-6, reads SQTIHQWPATLVQPVGSPLSLECTVEGTSNPNLYWYRQAAGRGLQLLFYSVGIGQISSEVPQNLSASRPQDRQFILSSKKLLLSDSGFYLCAWGDRGYSPLHFGNGTRLTVT.

The chain joins TRBV11-2 to TRBJ1-6, with D possibly TRBD1 on 5 matching bases. The CDR3 totals 14 residues. Deletions cut 4 bases from V and 8 bases from J, with 12 bases between. Germline V gene data show CDR1 as SGHAT and CDR2 as FQNNGV. The CDR3 sequence is CASSSRDLDSPLHF. The CDR3 region has the DNA TGTGCCAGCAGCTCCCGGGACTTAGATTCACCCCTCCACTTT.

This chain connects TRBV7-2 to TRBJ1-2, with D perhaps TRBD1 (6 bases). CDR1 and CDR2 (germline): SGHTA, FQGNSA. The CDR3 length is 14 residues. V was pared by 0 bases and J by 8 bases, with 13 bases between. CDR3 DNA: TGTGCCAGCAGCTTAGCGGCAGGGGAGTGGGGCTACACCTTC. Its protein is CASSLAAGEWGYTF.

J is TRBJ1-1 and V is TRBV5-1; D possibly corresponds to TRBD1 (6 bases). CDR3 length equals 15 residues. Germline lookup yields CDR1 SGHRS and CDR2 YFSETQ. Trimming took off 0 bases at V and 4 bases at J, with 13 bases between the two ends. In nucleotides, the CDR3 is TGCGCCAGCAGCTTGGTGGGGGGCAGCGGCACTGAAGCTTTCTTT. Its translation is CASSLVGGSGTEAFF.

The V and J genes are TRBV30 and TRBJ2-7; TRBD1 matches at 10 bases. The V and J ends lost 5 bases and 3 bases, in that order; junction bases with no gene match: 4. CDR3 length equals 13 residues. Germline CDR1 and CDR2: GTSNPN and SVGIG (reference sequence). The CDR3 bases are TGTGCCTGGGAGACAGGGGGCGGCTACGAGCAGTACTTC. It translates to CAWETGGGYEQYF.